The clone carrying this TCR beta chain came up many times. Its antigen is undetermined. The data were obtained in a study of neurological immune-mediated disorders. Time point described: longitudinal time-point 3. The team produced cDNA through 5'RACE using 10-nucleotide random UMIs. Over 180 million TCR-beta sequences (from 15-18 subjects) were yielded by each sequencing run. TCRdb redid the calling of the 5' RACE reads with MiXCR, one entry per CDR3 protein. The data show 43,000 or so distinct CDR3 sequences, less than 15% seen once. Germline values: CDR1 SGHRS, CDR2 YFSETQ. Trimming at V came to 5 bases and at J to 6 bases, leaving 13 bases not matched to a gene. There are 15 residues in the CDR3. The study, taken as a whole, reports: Across subjects, no CDR3 amino acid sequence appeared in expanded clones of more than one subject, a finding that suggested private repertoires in all groups. Expansion of TCR clones was greatest in HTLV-1-associated myelopathy and smallest in multiple sclerosis, where it fell below that of healthy controls.

The sequence was collected from a man younger than 40 in good health. Sequenced sample: PBMCs. V gene TRBV5-1 combines with J gene TRBJ2-7; TRBD1 matches at 8 bases. The CDR3 DNA sequence: TGCGCCAGCAGTCCGGGACAGGTTCCCTCGTCCGAGCAGTACTTC. Translating gives CASSPGQVPSSEQYF.